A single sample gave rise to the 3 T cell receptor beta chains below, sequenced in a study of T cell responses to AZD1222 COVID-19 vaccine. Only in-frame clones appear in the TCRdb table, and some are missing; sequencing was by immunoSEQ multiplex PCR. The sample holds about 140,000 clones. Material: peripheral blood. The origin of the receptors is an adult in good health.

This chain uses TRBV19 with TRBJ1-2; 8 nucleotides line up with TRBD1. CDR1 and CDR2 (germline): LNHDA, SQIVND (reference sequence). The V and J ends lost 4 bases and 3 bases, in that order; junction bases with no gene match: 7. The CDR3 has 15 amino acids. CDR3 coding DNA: TGTGCCAGTAGTAACGGGGCAGGGGGCGACTATGGCTACACCTTC. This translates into CASSNGAGGDYGYTF. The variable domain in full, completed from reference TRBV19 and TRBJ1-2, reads DGGITQSPKYLFRKEGQNVTLSCEQNLNHDAMYWYRQDPGQGLRLIYYSQIVNDFQKGDIAEGYSVSREKKESFPLTVTSAQKNPTAFYLCASSNGAGGDYGYTFGSGTRLTVV.

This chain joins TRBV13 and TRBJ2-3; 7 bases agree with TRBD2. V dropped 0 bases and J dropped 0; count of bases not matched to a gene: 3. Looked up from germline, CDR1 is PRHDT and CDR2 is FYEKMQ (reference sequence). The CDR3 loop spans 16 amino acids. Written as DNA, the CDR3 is TGTGCCAGCAGCTTAGGAACGGGGGGTAGCACAGATACGCAGTATTTT. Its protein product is CASSLGTGGSTDTQYF.

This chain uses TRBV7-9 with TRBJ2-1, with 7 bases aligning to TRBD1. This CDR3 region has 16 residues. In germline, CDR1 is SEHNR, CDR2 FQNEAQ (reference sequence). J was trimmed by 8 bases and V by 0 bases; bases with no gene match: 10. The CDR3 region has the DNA TGTGCCAGCAGCTTAGCGGACAGGCCGAGAGTGGATGAGCAGTTCTTC. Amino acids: CASSLADRPRVDEQFF.